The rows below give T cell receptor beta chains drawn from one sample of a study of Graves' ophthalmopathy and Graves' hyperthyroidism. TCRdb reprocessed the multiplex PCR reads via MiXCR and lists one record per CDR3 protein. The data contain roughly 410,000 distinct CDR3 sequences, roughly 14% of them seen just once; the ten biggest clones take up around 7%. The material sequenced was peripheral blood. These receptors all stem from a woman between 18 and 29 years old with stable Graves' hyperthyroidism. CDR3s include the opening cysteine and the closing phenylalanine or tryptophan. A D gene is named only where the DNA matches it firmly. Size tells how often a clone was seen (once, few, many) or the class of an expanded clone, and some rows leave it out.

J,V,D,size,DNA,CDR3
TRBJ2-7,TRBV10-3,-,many,TGTGCCATCAGTTCATACAGCACCTTGTCCTACGAGCAGTACTTC,CAISSYSTLSYEQYF
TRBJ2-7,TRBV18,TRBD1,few,TGTGCCAGCTCACTTCAGGGGGACGAGCAGTACTTC,CASSLQGDEQYF
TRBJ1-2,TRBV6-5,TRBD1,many,TGTGCCAGCAGCCTGGACAGGGCGGTTGGCTACACCTTC,CASSLDRAVGYTF
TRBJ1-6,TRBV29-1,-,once,TGCAGCGTTGGAAACAGGAATAATTCACCCCTCCACTTT,CSVGNRNNSPLHF
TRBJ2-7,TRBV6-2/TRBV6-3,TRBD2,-,TGTGCCAGCAGTTACGCCTCAACTAGCGTCTACGAGCAGTACTTC,CASSYASTSVYEQYF
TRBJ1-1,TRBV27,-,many,TGTGCCAGCAGTTTAGCGGGGTACATGAACACTGAAGCTTTCTTT,CASSLAGYMNTEAFF
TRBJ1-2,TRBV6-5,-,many,TGTGCCAGCAGTTACAACCAGGGAGGTGGCTACACCTTC,CASSYNQGGGYTF
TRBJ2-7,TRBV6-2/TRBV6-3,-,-,TGTGCCAGCAGTTACTCGAGGACAGACCCTCCCTACGAGCAGTACTTC,CASSYSRTDPPYEQYF
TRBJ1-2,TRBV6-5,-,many,TGTGCCAGCAGTTACTCAGGGTATAACGGCTACACCTTC,CASSYSGYNGYTF
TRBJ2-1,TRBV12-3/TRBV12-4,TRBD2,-,TGTGCCAGCAGACTAGCGGGGGGGCCATCCAATGAGCAGTTCTTC,CASRLAGGPSNEQFF
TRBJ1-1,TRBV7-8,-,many,TGTGCCAGCAGCTTAGCCGGTGGGCAGCAAGCTTTCTTT,CASSLAGGQQAFF
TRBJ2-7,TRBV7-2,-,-,TGTGCCAGCAGCCCAGCCTCTCTAGTTGTGGCCGAGCAGTACTTC,CASSPASLVVAEQYF
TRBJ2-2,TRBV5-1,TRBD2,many,TGCGCCAGCAGCCCCGGATGGACTAGCGGGGACACCGGGGAGCTGTTTTTT,CASSPGWTSGDTGELFF
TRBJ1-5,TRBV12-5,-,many,TGTGCTAGTGGTTCCGAGACCAATCAGCCCCAGCATTTT,CASGSETNQPQHF
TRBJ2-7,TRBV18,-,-,TGTGCCAGCTCCCCCTATGGTGCCTCCTACGAGCAGTACTTC,CASSPYGASYEQYF
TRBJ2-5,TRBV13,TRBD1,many,TGTGCCAGCAGCCGGGGGGACAGGGAATTTCAAGAGACCCAGTACTTC,CASSRGDREFQETQYF
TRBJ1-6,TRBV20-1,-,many,TGCAGTGCTAGGGGCGACCGGGTTAATTCACCCCTCCACTTT,CSARGDRVNSPLHF
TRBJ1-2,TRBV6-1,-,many,TGTGCCAGCAGTGCCCGGGATCAACCTAACTATGGCTACACCTTC,CASSARDQPNYGYTF
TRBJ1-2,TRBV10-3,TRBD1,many,TGTGCCATCAGTCCGTACCTTCGGACAGGGCGGATTAACTATGGCTACACCTTC,CAISPYLRTGRINYGYTF
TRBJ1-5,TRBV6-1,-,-,TGTGCCAGCAGTCTGGCCCGTCGGGGGGACGATCAGCCCCAGCATTTT,CASSLARRGDDQPQHF
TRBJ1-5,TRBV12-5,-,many,TGTGCTAGTGGCATTTATCAGCCCCAGCATTTT,CASGIYQPQHF
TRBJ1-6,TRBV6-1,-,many,TGTGCCAGCAGGCCATACACAGATTCACCCCTCCACTTT,CASRPYTDSPLHF
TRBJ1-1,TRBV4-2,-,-,TGTGCCAGCAGCCCAGAGAGCAGGGGCCGGGGTGAAGCTTTCTTT,CASSPESRGRGEAFF